This TCR beta chain was sequenced during a study of graft-versus-host responses after intestinal transplantation. Study-wide results and caveats: Some GvH clones were seen earlier in gut or blood, suggesting intestinal origin.

J lost 2 bases, V lost 3 bases, and 3 bases had no gene match. Germline lookup yields CDR1 KGHSH and CDR2 LQKENI. The CDR3 totals 15 residues. The sample holds a few counts of this clone. Antigen specificity is unknown. Researchers processed graft tissue to release intraepithelial and lamina propria lymphocytes. The protocol was immunoSEQ multiplex PCR, while the TCRdb copy is restricted to in-frame clones and leaves out a portion. Of approximately 15,000 clones in the sample, 74% were seen once. V is TRBV18 and J is TRBJ1-3; 8 bases are shared with TRBD1. The clonotype originates from a human patient who received an intestinal transplant, so some T cells may come from the graft donor. This specimen was ileum tissue, taken 14 days after transplant. This chain's CDR3 is CASSPTGDTGNTIYF. CDR3 nucleotide sequence: TGTGCCAGCTCACCGACAGGGGATACTGGAAACACCATATATTTT.